Listed here are 12 T cell receptor beta chains from one sample, sequenced in a study of cytomegalovirus exposure and HLA in healthy donors. Use of 60 Vbeta and 13 Jbeta primers characterized the PCR. The protocol was immunoSEQ multiplex PCR, while the TCRdb copy is restricted to in-frame clones and leaves out a portion. This sample has about 160,000 clones, with over 80% found just once. Sequenced sample: PBMCs. Receptors were obtained from a girl between 10 and 17 years old in good health and CMV-seropositive.

V and J are TRBV28 and TRBJ2-7; 11 bases line up with TRBD2. This CDR3 has 16 residues. Trimming cost V 5 bases and J 2 bases; bases outside gene matches: 8. Germline V gives CDR1 MDHEN, CDR2 SYDVKM. The DNA of the CDR3 is TGTGCCAGCAGTGGCGGTTTGACTAGCGGGACCTACGAGCAGTACTTC. Translating gives CASSGGLTSGTYEQYF. Full variable domain (rest looked up from reference TRBV28 and TRBJ2-7): DVKVTQSSRYLVKRTGEKVFLECVQDMDHENMFWYRQDPGLGLRLIYFSYDVKMKEKGDIPEGYSVSREKKERFSLILESASTNQTSMYLCASSGGLTSGTYEQYFGPGTRLTVT.

The J gene is TRBJ1-1, the V gene TRBV21-1; the table assigns TRBD1, which was not confirmed against the DNA. TRBV21-1 is a documented pseudogene. The CDR3 totals 17 residues. This chain's CDR3 is CASSKAPRFKTNTEAFF. CDR3 bases: TGTGCCAGCAGCAAAGCACCCAGGTTCAAAACGAACACTGAAGCTTTCTTT.

The chain couples TRBV11-3 to TRBJ2-2; 14 bases match TRBD2. The junction had 2 bases not matched to a gene; V was cut back by 1 base and J by 4 bases. The germline CDR1 and CDR2 sequences are SGHNT and YENEEA. The CDR3 consists of 17 residues. The CDR3 spells CASSLGLAGGSTGELFF. The CDR3 bases are TGTGCCAGCAGCTTAGGACTAGCGGGAGGGAGCACCGGGGAGCTGTTTTTT.

The chain combines TRBV4-1 with TRBJ2-3, with D uncertain. The V end was cut by 1 base, the J end by 3 bases, with 5 bases between. Germline loops: CDR1 MGHRA, CDR2 YSYEKL. The CDR3 covers 13 residues. The CDR3 nucleotides are TGCGCCAGCAGCCAAGTTACTACAGATACGCAGTATTTT. Residues: CASSQVTTDTQYF.

This clone has a handful of counts. The V gene is TRBV19, the J gene TRBJ1-3; D unresolved. Germline V gene lookup returns CDR1 LNHDA and CDR2 SQIVND (reference sequence). Trimming took 5 bases from V and 3 from J, leaving 14 bases between them. The CDR3 consists of 15 residues. This chain's CDR3 is CASSDRVPGGNTIYF. In nucleotides, the CDR3 is TGTGCCAGTAGTGACCGGGTCCCTGGTGGAAACACCATATATTTT.

V is TRBV28 and J is TRBJ2-1; D is undetermined. The CDR3 extends over 15 amino acids. Germline CDR1 and CDR2: MDHEN and SYDVKM. V was trimmed by 5 bases and J by 0 bases, leaving 11 bases between them. The CDR3 region has the DNA TGTGCCAGCAGTGTGCCGGTTAGCTCCTACAATGAGCAGTTCTTC. It codes for CASSVPVSSYNEQFF.

This clone was recorded a few times. This chain joins TRBV6-6 and TRBJ2-3, with 8 positions matching TRBD2. V lost 5 bases and J lost 2; bases outside the gene matches: 3. From germline, CDR1 is MNHNY and CDR2 SVGAGI (reference sequence). This CDR3 comprises 14 residues. The CDR3 DNA sequence: TGTGCCAGCAGTGTAGCGGGGTACACAGATACGCAGTATTTT. It specifies CASSVAGYTDTQYF.

For this clone: The junction departs from germline at one end; a sequencing error may be responsible. This chain joins TRBV5-6 and TRBJ1-2; possibly TRBD1 for D (6 bases). Germline CDR1 and CDR2: SGHDT and YYEEEE. The length of the CDR3 is 14 residues. CDR3: CASSLAGQSYGYSF. The DNA of the CDR3 is TGTGCCAGCAGCTTGGCCGGACAGAGCTATGGCTACTCCTTC.

V is TRBV7-8 and J is TRBJ2-7, with 15 bases lining up with TRBD2. Germline CDR1 reads SGHVS; CDR2 reads FQNEAQ. The CDR3 runs to 18 residues. Trimming at V came to 2 bases and at J to 3 bases, leaving 8 bases not matched to a gene. The CDR3 is CASSLFLRTSGRVYEQYF. Written as DNA, the CDR3 is TGTGCCAGCAGCTTATTTTTGAGGACTAGCGGGAGGGTCTACGAGCAGTACTTC.

The rearrangement links TRBV6-5 to TRBJ2-2; TRBD1 matches 9 bases. This CDR3 contains 16 residues. J lost 5 bases, V lost 1 base, and 5 bases had no gene match. Germline V gene lookup returns CDR1 MNHEY and CDR2 SVGAGI. The chain's CDR3 is CASSYYRGLQTGELFF. The CDR3 DNA reads TGTGCCAGCAGTTACTACAGGGGGCTGCAAACCGGGGAGCTGTTTTTT.

The rearrangement uses TRBV16 and TRBJ2-1, with a possible D match to TRBD1 (5 bases). The CDR3 totals 15 residues. Germline assignment: CDR1 KGHSY and CDR2 FQNENV. V was pared by 3 bases and J by 8 bases, with 17 bases between. The CDR3, as DNA: TGTGCCAGCAGCCAGAGACAGTCCCTGGAGTATGAGCAGTTCTTC. The encoded protein is CASSQRQSLEYEQFF.

This clone was seen only a few times. This chain connects TRBV5-1 to TRBJ2-7, with D unclear. Germline assignment: CDR1 SGHRS and CDR2 YFSETQ. There are 16 residues in the CDR3. V was pared by 1 base and J by 0 bases, with 14 bases between. The CDR3 region has the DNA TGCGCCAGCAGCTTGTTCGGAGCCGGTAGCTCCTACGAGCAGTACTTC. Translated, it gives CASSLFGAGSSYEQYF.